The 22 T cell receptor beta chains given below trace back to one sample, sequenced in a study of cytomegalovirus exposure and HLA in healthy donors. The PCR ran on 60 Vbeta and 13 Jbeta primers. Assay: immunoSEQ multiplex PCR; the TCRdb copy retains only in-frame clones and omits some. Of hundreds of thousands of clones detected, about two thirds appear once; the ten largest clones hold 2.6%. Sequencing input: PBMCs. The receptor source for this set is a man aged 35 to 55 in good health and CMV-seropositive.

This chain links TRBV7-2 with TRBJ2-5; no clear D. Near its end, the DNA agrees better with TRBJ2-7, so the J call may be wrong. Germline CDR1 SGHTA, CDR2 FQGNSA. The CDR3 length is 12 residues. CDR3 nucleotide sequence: TGTGCCAGCAGCTTAGTCCTCTACGAGCAGTACTTC. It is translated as CASSLVLYEQYF.

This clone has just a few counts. CDR3: CASSQSRVPGFEYF. The DNA for the CDR3 is TGCGCCAGCAGTCAATCCAGGGTCCCCGGGTTTGAGTATTTT. The chain couples TRBV23-1 to TRBJ2-3; the D gene is possibly TRBD1 (5 bases). TRBV23-1 is an ORF; its function is uncertain. V lost 0 bases to trimming and J lost 13 bases, with 17 bases between them. The CDR3 has 14 residues.

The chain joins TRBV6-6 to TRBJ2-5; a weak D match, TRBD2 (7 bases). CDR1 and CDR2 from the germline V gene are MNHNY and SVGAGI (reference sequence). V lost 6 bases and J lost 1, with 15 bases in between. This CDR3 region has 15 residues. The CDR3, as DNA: TGTGCCAGCAGGGAGGGGGGGGCCATCCAAGAGACCCAGTACTTC. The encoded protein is CASREGGAIQETQYF.

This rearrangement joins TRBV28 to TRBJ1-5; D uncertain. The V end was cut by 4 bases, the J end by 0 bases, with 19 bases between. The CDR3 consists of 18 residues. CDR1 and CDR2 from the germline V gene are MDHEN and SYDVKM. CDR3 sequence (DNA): TGTGCCAGCAGTTCTGAAACAGCAACGGACTATAGCAATCAGCCCCAGCATTTT. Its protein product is CASSSETATDYSNQPQHF.

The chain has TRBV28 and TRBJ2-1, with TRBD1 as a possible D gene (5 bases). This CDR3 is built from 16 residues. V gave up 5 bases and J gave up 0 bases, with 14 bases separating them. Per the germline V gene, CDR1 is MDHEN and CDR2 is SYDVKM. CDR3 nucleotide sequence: TGTGCCAGCAGTACCGAGACAGAGATCTCCTACAATGAGCAGTTCTTC. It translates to CASSTETEISYNEQFF.

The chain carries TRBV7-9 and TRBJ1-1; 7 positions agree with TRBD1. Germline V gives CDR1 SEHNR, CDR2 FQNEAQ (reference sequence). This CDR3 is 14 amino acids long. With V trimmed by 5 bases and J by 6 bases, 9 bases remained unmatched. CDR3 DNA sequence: TGTGCCAGCAGCCCGTACACAGGGGTGGCTGAAGCTTTCTTT. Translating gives CASSPYTGVAEAFF.

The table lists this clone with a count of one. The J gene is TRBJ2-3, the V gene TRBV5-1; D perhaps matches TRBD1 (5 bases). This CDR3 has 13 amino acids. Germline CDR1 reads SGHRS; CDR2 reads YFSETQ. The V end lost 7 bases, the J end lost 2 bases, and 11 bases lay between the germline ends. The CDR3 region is CASGQGNTDTQYF. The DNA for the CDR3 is TGCGCCAGCGGGCAGGGAAACACAGATACGCAGTATTTT.

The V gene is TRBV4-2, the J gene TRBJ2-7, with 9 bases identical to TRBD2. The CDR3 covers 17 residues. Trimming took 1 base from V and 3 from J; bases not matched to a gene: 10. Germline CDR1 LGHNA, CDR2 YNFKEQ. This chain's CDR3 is CASSQGRGGNVRYEQYF. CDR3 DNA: TGTGCCAGCAGCCAAGGGCGGGGGGGGAATGTCCGCTACGAGCAGTACTTC.

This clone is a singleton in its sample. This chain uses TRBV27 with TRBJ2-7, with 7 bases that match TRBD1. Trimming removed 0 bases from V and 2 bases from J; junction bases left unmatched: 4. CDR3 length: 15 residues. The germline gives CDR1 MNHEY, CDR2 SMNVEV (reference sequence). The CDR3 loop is CASSLSLGTAYEQYF. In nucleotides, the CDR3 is TGTGCCAGCAGTTTATCGTTGGGGACAGCCTACGAGCAGTACTTC.

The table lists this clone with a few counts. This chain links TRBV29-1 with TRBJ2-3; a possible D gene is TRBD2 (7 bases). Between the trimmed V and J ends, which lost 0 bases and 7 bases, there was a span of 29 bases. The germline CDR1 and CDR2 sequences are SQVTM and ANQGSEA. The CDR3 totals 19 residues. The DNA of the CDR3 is TGCAGCGTTGAAGATGGTATCCGGAGGGGGGGCCCGCCCGGGTATACGCAGTATTTT. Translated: CSVEDGIRRGGPPGYTQYF.

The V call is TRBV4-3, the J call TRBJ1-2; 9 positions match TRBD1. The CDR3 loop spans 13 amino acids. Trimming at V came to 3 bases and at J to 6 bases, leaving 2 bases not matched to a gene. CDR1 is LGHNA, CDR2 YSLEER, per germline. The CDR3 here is CASSQRQGDGYTF. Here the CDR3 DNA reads TGCGCCAGCAGCCAGAGACAGGGGGATGGCTACACCTTC.

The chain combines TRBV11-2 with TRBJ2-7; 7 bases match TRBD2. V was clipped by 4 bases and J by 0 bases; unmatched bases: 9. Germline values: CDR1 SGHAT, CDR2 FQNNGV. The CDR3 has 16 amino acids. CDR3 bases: TGTGCCAGCAGCTCGGTAAGCGGGAAGAGCTCCTACGAGCAGTACTTC. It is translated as CASSSVSGKSSYEQYF.

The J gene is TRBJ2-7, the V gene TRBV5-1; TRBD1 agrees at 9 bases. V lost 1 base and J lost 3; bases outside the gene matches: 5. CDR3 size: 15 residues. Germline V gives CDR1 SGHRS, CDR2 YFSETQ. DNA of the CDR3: TGCGCCAGCAGCTTGATTGGGACAGGGCTCTACGAGCAGTACTTC. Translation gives CASSLIGTGLYEQYF.

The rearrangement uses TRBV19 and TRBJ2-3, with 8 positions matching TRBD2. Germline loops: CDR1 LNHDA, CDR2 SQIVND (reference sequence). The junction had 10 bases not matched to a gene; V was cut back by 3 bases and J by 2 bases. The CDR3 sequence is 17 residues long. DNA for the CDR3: TGTGCCAGTAGTATCCCGGGGGGGCGGGCACCCACAGATACGCAGTATTTT. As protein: CASSIPGGRAPTDTQYF. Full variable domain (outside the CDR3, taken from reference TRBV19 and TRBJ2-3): DGGITQSPKYLFRKEGQNVTLSCEQNLNHDAMYWYRQDPGQGLRLIYYSQIVNDFQKGDIAEGYSVSREKKESFPLTVTSAQKNPTAFYLCASSIPGGRAPTDTQYFGPGTRLTVL.

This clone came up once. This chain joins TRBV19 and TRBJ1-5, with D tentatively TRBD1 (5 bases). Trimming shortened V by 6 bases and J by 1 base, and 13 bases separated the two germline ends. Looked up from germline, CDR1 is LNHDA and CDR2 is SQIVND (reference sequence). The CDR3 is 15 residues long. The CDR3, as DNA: TGTGCCAGTAGACCCAGGGTTGAGAGCAATCAGCCCCAGCATTTT. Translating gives CASRPRVESNQPQHF.

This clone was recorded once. The CDR3 here is CAISDPGQSYEQYF. CDR3 bases: TGTGCCATCAGTGATCCGGGACAGTCCTACGAGCAGTACTTC. The chain uses TRBV10-3 and TRBJ2-7, with TRBD1 matching over 7 bases. This CDR3 is built from 14 residues. Germline-derived CDR1 and CDR2 are ENHRY and SYGVKD. V shed 3 bases and J 1 base; nucleotides not matched to a gene: 3.

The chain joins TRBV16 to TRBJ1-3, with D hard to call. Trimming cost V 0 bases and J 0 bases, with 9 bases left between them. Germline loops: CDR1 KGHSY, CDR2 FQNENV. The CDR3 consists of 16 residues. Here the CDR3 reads CASSQSGTASGNTIYF. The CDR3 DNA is TGTGCCAGCAGCCAATCCGGCACAGCCTCTGGAAACACCATATATTTT. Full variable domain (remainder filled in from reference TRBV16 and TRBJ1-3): GEEVAQTPKHLVRGEGQKAKLYCAPIKGHSYVFWYQQVLKNEFKFLISFQNENVFDETGMPKERFSAKCLPNSPCSLEIQATKLEDSAVYFCASSQSGTASGNTIYFGEGSWLTVV.

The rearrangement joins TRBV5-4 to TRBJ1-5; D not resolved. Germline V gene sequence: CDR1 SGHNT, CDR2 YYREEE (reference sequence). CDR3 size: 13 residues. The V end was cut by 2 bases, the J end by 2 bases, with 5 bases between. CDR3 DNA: TGTGCCAGCAGCTTCGGGGGCAATCAGCCCCAGCATTTT. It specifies CASSFGGNQPQHF.

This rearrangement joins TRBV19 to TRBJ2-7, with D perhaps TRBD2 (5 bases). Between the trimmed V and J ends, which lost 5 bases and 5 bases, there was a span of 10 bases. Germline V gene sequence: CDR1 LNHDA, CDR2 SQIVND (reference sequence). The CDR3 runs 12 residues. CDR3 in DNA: TGTGCCAGTAGTGTCCACGGGGACGAGCAGTACTTC. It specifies CASSVHGDEQYF.

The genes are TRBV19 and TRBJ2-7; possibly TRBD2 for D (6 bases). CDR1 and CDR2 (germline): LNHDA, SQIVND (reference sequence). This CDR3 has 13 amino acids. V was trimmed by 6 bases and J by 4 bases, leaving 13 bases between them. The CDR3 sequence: CASSPEGGYEQYF. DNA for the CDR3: TGTGCCAGTAGCCCCGAAGGAGGGTACGAGCAGTACTTC.

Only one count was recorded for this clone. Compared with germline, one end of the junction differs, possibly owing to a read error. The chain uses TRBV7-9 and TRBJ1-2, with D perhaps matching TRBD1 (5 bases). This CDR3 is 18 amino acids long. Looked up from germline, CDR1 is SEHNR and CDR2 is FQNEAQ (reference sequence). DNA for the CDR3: TGTTCCAGCAGTCCACGACCTACCCCCAGGGAGGGCGGCTATGGCTACACCTTC. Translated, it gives CSSSPRPTPREGGYGYTF.

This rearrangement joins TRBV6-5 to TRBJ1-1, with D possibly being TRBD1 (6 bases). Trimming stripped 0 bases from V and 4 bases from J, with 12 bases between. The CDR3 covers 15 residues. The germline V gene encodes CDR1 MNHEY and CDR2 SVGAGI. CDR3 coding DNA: TGTGCCAGCAGTTACTCACCAGGGGAAGGCACTGAAGCTTTCTTT. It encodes CASSYSPGEGTEAFF.